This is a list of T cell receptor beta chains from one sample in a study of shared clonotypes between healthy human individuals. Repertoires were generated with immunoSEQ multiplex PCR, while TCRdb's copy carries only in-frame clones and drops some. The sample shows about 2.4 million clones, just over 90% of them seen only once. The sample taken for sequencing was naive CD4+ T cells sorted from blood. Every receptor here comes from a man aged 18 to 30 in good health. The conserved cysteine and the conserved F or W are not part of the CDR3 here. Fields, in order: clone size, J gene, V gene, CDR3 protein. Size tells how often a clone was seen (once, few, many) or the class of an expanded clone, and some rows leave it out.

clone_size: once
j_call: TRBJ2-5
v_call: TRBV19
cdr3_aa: ASSLTGLETQY

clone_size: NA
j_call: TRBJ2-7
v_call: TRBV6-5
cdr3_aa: ASSYTGQGGHEQY

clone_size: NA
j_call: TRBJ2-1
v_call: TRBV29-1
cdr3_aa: SGANLAGGPEQF

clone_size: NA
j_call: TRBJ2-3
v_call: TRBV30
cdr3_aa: AWTTDTQY

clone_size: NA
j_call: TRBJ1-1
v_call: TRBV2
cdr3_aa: ASNPDRDSEAF

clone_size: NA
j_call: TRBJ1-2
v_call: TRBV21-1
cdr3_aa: ANLRGQGYGYT

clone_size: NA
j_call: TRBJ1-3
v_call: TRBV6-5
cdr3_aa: ASSYSGVSSGNTIY

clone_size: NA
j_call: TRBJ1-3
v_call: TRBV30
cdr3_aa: AWSAHSGNTIY

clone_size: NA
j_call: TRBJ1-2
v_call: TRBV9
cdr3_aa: ASSGRDLLWDYT

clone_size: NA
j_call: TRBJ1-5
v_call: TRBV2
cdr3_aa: ASSAQGTTNNQPQH

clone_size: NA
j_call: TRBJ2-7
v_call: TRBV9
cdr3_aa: ASSVGGIPNYEQY

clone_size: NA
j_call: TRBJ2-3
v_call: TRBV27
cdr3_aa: ASSKDRVGTDTQY

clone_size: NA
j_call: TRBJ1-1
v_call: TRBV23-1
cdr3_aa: ASIKRVGTEAF

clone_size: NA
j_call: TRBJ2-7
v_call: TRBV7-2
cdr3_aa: ASSPRLASTYEQY

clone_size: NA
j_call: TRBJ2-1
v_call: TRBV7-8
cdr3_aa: ASSSQSYPF

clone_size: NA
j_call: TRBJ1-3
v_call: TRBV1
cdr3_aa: TGPPPGNTIY

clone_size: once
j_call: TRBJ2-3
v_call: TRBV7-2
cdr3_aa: ASTLRDRGTDTQY

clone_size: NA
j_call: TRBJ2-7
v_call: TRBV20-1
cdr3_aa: SARAVGEQY

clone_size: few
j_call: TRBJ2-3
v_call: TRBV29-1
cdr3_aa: SLEQGGTDTQY

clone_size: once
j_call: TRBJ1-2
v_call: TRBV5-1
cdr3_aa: ASSLVTGPYTNYGYT